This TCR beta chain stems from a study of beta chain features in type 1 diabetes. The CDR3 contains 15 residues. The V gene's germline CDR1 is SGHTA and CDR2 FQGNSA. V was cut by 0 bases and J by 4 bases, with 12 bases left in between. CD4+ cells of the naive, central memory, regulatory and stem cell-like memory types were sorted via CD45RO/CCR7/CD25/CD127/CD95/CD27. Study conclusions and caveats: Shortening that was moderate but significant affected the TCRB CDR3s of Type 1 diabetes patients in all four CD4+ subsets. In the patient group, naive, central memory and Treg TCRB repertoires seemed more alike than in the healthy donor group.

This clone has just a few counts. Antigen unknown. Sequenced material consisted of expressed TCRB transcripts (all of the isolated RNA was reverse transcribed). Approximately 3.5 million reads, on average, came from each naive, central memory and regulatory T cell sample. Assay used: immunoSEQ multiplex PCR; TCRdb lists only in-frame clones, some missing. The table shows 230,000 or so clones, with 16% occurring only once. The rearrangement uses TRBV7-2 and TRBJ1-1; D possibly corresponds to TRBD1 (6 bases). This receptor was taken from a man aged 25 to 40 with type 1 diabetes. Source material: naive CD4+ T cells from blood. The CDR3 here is CASSLAGAHFTEAFF. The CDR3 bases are TGTGCCAGCAGCTTAGCGGGGGCCCATTTCACTGAAGCTTTCTTT.